This T cell receptor (beta chain) derives from a study of Ad26.COV2.S vaccination and SARS-CoV-2 variants. Study overall: The study gave Ad26.COV2.S intramuscularly, once or twice 56 days apart.

Treatment specified: 15 to 20 received Ad26.COV2.S at low or high dose, single or two shots; roughly 5 received placebo; per-sample allocation not given. Sampling took place 63 days after the first vaccine or placebo injection. Boston supplied an adult donor aged 18-55 years. From germline, CDR1 is SNHLY and CDR2 FYNNEI. CDR3 length equals 15 residues. J was trimmed by 5 bases and V by 6 bases; bases with no gene match: 10. Libraries were prepared by immunoSEQ multiplex PCR; TCRdb keeps only in-frame clonotypes and omits some of them. The table shows 300,000 to 400,000 clones, with 70% to 90% occurring only once. Of note for this clone: The target antigen is unknown.

Overall study findings and caveats: TCR breadth and depth analyses may have underestimated total T cell responses.

The chain has TRBV2 and TRBJ2-1; the match to TRBD1 covers 7 bases. The sample was peripheral blood, taken in a trial of Ad26.COV2.S vaccine versus placebo. The TCR originated in a person aged 18-60 years who received the Ad26.COV2.S COVID-19 vaccine or a placebo. In nucleotides, the CDR3 is TGTGCCAGCAGATCCTCGGGACAGTCTCACAATGAGCAGTTCTTC. Residues: CASRSSGQSHNEQFF.